This T cell receptor beta chain was profiled in a study of T cells in Graves' hyperthyroidism and ophthalmopathy. Study results and caveats: Median prediction lead before ophthalmopathy onset was 6 to 8 months with the model. Also found in blood were most expanded thyroid clonotypes above 0.001.

Out of 10 ml of fresh peripheral blood came the PBMCs. Points on this clonotype: Its antigen is as yet unknown.

CDR3 size: 15 residues. Germline V CDR1 and CDR2: LNHDA, SQIVND (reference sequence). V lost 1 base and J lost 7, with 13 bases in between. Amplified TCR beta CDR3 regions derived from RNA transcripts. First-round RT-PCR of the TCR CDR3 relied on the HTBI primer set. TCRdb independently ran MiXCR on the multiplex PCR reads; one entry per CDR3 protein. The repertoire includes nearly 600,000 distinct CDR3 sequences, 13% to 15% of them detected once, and about 6.6% sits in the top ten. Sequencing used blood. This sequence was found in a woman aged 18-29 years with Graves' ophthalmopathy. The chain has TRBV19 and TRBJ1-4, with no clear D. The DNA for the CDR3 is TGTGCCAGTAGTATAGCCCCCCAGGCCGGTGAAAAACTGTTTTTT. Translated: CASSIAPQAGEKLFF.